This record covers a single T cell receptor beta chain. Its target is not known. An end of the junction does not agree with germline; a read error may underlie this. Drawn at first hyperthyroidism diagnosis, the blood sample preceded any ophthalmopathy symptoms. The sample comes from a study of T cells in Graves' hyperthyroidism and ophthalmopathy. Study-wide points: Model output signaled ophthalmopathy a median approximately six months ahead of onset.

CDR1 is MNHEY and CDR2 is SMNVEV in the germline V gene (reference sequence). This CDR3 has 15 residues. RNA transcripts yielded amplified TCR beta CDR3 regions. The primer set for the first-round RT-PCR of the TCR CDR3 was HTBI. TCRdb independently ran MiXCR on the multiplex PCR reads; one entry per CDR3 protein. The top ten clones hold more than 30% of a sample with 250,000 or so distinct CDR3 sequences, roughly 15% of them seen once. This clonotype was obtained from a woman aged 45-59 years with Graves' hyperthyroidism that later progressed to Graves' ophthalmopathy. The rearrangement links TRBV27 to TRBJ2-3, with D maybe TRBD1 (6 bases). Sequences were obtained from blood. CDR3 loop: CAGSLQGFGSDTQYF. The CDR3 nucleotides read TGTGCCGGCAGTCTACAGGGTTTTGGCTCAGATACGCAGTATTTT.